The 25 T cell receptor beta chains in this list originate from one sample, sequenced in a study of blood T cell repertoires in COVID-19 (dated by TCRdb to between 2020 and 2021). The method was the immunoSEQ multiplex PCR assay. This is the immuneACCESS table as TCRdb keeps it, with only in-frame sequences that have V and J called. A part of the clones is gone; compared with another copy, unresolved V genes explain less than half, and the rest is unexplained. For this sample there are 200,000 to 250,000 clones; 70% to 85% appear just once. The ten largest account for about 7.8% of the sample. Sample: peripheral blood. These receptors were collected from a woman older than 75 with COVID-19, enrolled during active disease.

This clone appeared once. The chain joins TRBV27 to TRBJ2-7; 8 bases map to TRBD2. This CDR3 contains 16 residues. The ends lost 8 bases at V and 2 bases at J; junction bases unmatched: 14. CDR1 MNHEY and CDR2 SMNVEV come from the germline V gene (reference sequence). Written as DNA, the CDR3 is TGTGCCAGCTGTCCAGCGGGGGCTGTACCGACCTACGAGCAGTACTTC. As protein: CASCPAGAVPTYEQYF.

V is TRBV15 and J is TRBJ2-5, with D unresolved. The CDR3 contains 15 residues. Trimming removed 8 bases at V and 2 bases at J, with 18 bases between. Germline CDR1 LNHNV, CDR2 YYDKDF (reference sequence). The CDR3 DNA follows: TGTGCCACCTCCGAAAGTCCCGCGAGACAAGAGACCCAGTACTTC. Translating it yields CATSESPARQETQYF.

Ten or more counts support this clone. The chain employs TRBV5-4 and TRBJ1-3; tentative D call: TRBD1 (5 bases). Germline V gene lookup returns CDR1 SGHNT and CDR2 YYREEE (reference sequence). The V gene lost 3 bases and the J gene lost 11 bases, with 12 bases spanning the gap. The CDR3 extends over 12 amino acids. As DNA, the CDR3 is TGTGCCAGCAGCTCGGGGGTGGGAGCCATATATTTT. Translation: CASSSGVGAIYF.

The V call is TRBV2, the J call TRBJ1-1; the D gene is possibly TRBD1 (6 bases). Looked up from germline, CDR1 is SNHLY and CDR2 is FYNNEI. CDR3 length: 14 amino acids. Trimming took off 7 bases at V and 4 bases at J, with 16 bases between the two ends. The CDR3 here is CASTLQEGGTEAFF. The CDR3 bases are TGTGCCAGCACCTTACAGGAAGGGGGCACTGAAGCTTTCTTT.

The V call is TRBV20-1, the J call TRBJ2-1; TRBD2 is a possible D gene (6 bases). The germline CDR1 and CDR2 sequences are DFQATT and SNEGSKA (reference sequence). Trimming cost V 3 bases and J 2 bases, with 14 bases left between them. The CDR3 is 15 residues long. CDR3 sequence reads: CSASQRAGPYNEQFF. The CDR3 bases are TGCAGTGCTAGTCAGCGGGCTGGGCCCTACAATGAGCAGTTCTTC.

The rearrangement uses TRBV7-9 and TRBJ2-5; the D is unclear. Germline CDR1 and CDR2: SEHNR and FQNEAQ (reference sequence). The CDR3 runs 13 residues. The germline V and J ends were trimmed by 6 bases and 2 bases, with 10 bases remaining between them. The CDR3: CASSHRWQETQYF. The CDR3 bases are TGTGCCAGCAGTCACCGGTGGCAAGAGACCCAGTACTTC.

This clone was found once. The J gene is TRBJ2-3, the V gene TRBV5-1; 9 nucleotides line up with TRBD2. Germline CDR1 is SGHRS and CDR2 is YFSETQ. There are 17 residues in the CDR3. V lost 0 bases and J lost 1; bases outside the gene matches: 6. CDR3 nucleotide sequence: TGCGCCAGCAGCTTGGTGCGGGAGGGCCTGGGCACAGATACGCAGTATTTT. Encoded protein: CASSLVREGLGTDTQYF.

This chain links TRBV5-5 with TRBJ2-5; D remains unclear. This CDR3 spans 15 amino acids. V was pared by 4 bases and J by 0 bases, with 13 bases between. CDR1 is SGHKS and CDR2 is YYEKEE in the germline V gene (reference sequence). The CDR3 bases are TGTGCCAGCAGCCGGTTCCCCAAGAACCAAGAGACCCAGTACTTC. It encodes CASSRFPKNQETQYF.

The rearrangement joins TRBV24-1 to TRBJ2-5; 7 bases match TRBD2. The CDR3 spans 14 residues. Germline-derived CDR1 and CDR2 are KGHDR and SFDVKD. V lost 12 bases to trimming and J lost 2 bases; unmatched junction nucleotides: 11. The CDR3 bases are TGTGCCGCCGCACCGGGGGGTCGACAAGAGACCCAGTACTTC. This encodes CAAAPGGRQETQYF.

V is TRBV24-1 and J is TRBJ1-5; D is ambiguous. In germline, CDR1 is KGHDR, CDR2 SFDVKD. The CDR3 runs 13 residues. Trimming removed 8 bases from V and 4 bases from J, with 11 bases in between. The CDR3 protein is CATKREWNQPQHF. CDR3 in DNA: TGTGCCACCAAACGGGAGTGGAATCAGCCCCAGCATTTT.

This clone was observed a few times. The V call is TRBV6-5, the J call TRBJ1-5, with D perhaps TRBD1 (6 bases). CDR1 and CDR2 from the germline V gene are MNHEY and SVGAGI. The germline V and J ends were trimmed by 6 bases and 7 bases, with 16 bases remaining between them. The CDR3 is 14 residues long. The CDR3 region has the DNA TGTGCCAGCAGACTGCAGGGGTTAGGGCAGCCCCAGCATTTT. Amino acids: CASRLQGLGQPQHF.

The chain links TRBV3-1 (or the pseudogene TRBV3-2) to TRBJ2-1, with 8 bases that match TRBD2. The germline V gene encodes CDR1 LGHDT and CDR2 YNNKEL (reference sequence). V was pared by 5 bases and J by 0 bases, with 3 bases of the junction left unmatched. The CDR3 spans 15 residues. The CDR3 nucleotides are TGTGCCAGCAGCAGCGGGGGTAGCTCCTACAATGAGCAGTTCTTC. This sequence encodes CASSSGGSSYNEQFF.

There are a few counts of this clone. The chain recombines TRBV6-6 with TRBJ2-3; D may be TRBD2 (6 bases). The length of the CDR3 is 13 residues. Germline V gene sequence: CDR1 MNHNY, CDR2 SVGAGI (reference sequence). Trimming pared 5 bases from V and 7 bases from J, leaving 13 bases between. CDR3 in DNA: TGTGCCAGCAGTCAAACTAGCAGCAATACGCAGTATTTT. Encoded protein: CASSQTSSNTQYF.

The chain carries TRBV7-2 and TRBJ1-1; D is unresolved. The CDR3 extends over 14 amino acids. V lost 3 bases to trimming and J lost 5 bases, with 13 bases between them. Germline loops: CDR1 SGHTA, CDR2 FQGNSA. The CDR3 reads CASSLGPGGTEAFF. The CDR3 DNA is TGTGCCAGCAGCTTGGGCCCAGGTGGAACTGAAGCTTTCTTT.

This clone was picked up a small number of times. V and J are TRBV10-3 and TRBJ1-2; the D is unclear. Trimming took 2 bases from V and 3 from J, leaving 4 bases between them. This CDR3 is 12 amino acids long. In germline, CDR1 is ENHRY, CDR2 SYGVKD. CDR3 nucleotides: TGTGCCATCAGTGAGACAGACTATGGCTACACCTTC. This sequence encodes CAISETDYGYTF.

The genes are TRBV2 and TRBJ1-1; the match to TRBD1 covers 7 bases. V shed 8 bases, J shed 3 bases, and the junction held 12 bases outside the gene matches. Per the germline V gene, CDR1 is SNHLY and CDR2 is FYNNEI. CDR3 length: 15 residues. The CDR3 coding sequence is TGTGCCAGCTCTGACCGAGGGGGCTCTGACACTGAAGCTTTCTTT. Protein product: CASSDRGGSDTEAFF.

This clone was detected only a few times. The chain recombines TRBV4-1 with TRBJ1-2, with 9 bases that match TRBD1. Germline V gene sequence: CDR1 MGHRA, CDR2 YSYEKL. The CDR3 covers 18 residues. V was clipped by 1 base and J by 5 bases; unmatched bases: 14. The CDR3: CASSQAGRGGTGTYGYTF. The CDR3 bases are TGCGCCAGCAGCCAAGCCGGGCGTGGCGGGACAGGGACTTATGGCTACACCTTC.

The chain carries TRBV9 and TRBJ2-2, with no clear D. Deletions cut 0 bases from V and 5 bases from J, with 8 bases between. The CDR3 length is 14 residues. CDR1 is SGDLS, CDR2 YYNGEE, per germline. In nucleotides, the CDR3 is TGTGCCAGCAGCGTAGGAGGTCTAACCGGGGAGCTGTTTTTT. Translating it yields CASSVGGLTGELFF. The variable domain in full, with the rest retrieved from reference TRBV9 and TRBJ2-2, is DSGVTQTPKHLITATGQRVTLRCSPRSGDLSVYWYQQSLDQGLQFLIQYYNGEERAKGNILERFSAQQFPDLHSELNLSSLELGDSALYFCASSVGGLTGELFFGEGSRLTVL.

The chain recombines TRBV6-5 with TRBJ2-1, with TRBD2 identical over 11 bases. After removal of 7 bases from V and 8 bases from J, the junction contained 10 bases not matched to a gene. CDR1 and CDR2 (germline): MNHEY, SVGAGI. The CDR3 is 15 residues long. CDR3 sequence: CASMVAGGPVDEQFF. CDR3 in DNA: TGTGCCAGCATGGTAGCGGGAGGGCCGGTTGATGAGCAGTTCTTC.

The J gene is TRBJ1-2, the V gene TRBV12-3 or TRBV12-4; no clear D. The V gene lost 7 bases and the J gene lost 4 bases, with 10 bases spanning the gap. The CDR3 covers 12 residues. CDR3 DNA sequence: TGTGCCAGCACCCGGGATGGCTATGGCTACACCTTC. This gives the protein CASTRDGYGYTF.

V usage is TRBV5-4 and J usage is TRBJ1-2, with TRBD1 matching 7 bases. Germline V gene lookup returns CDR1 SGHNT and CDR2 YYREEE (reference sequence). CDR3 size: 13 residues. The trim removed 4 bases at V and 8 bases at J, leaving 8 bases unmatched. This CDR3 reads CASSVDRASGYTF. The CDR3 coding sequence is TGTGCCAGCAGCGTCGACAGGGCCAGCGGCTACACCTTC.

The chain employs TRBV5-4 and TRBJ1-2, with D possibly matching TRBD1 (5 bases). The CDR3 is made up of 12 amino acids. V was cut by 1 base and J by 8 bases, with 9 bases left in between. Germline lookup yields CDR1 SGHNT and CDR2 YYREEE (reference sequence). The DNA for the CDR3 is TGTGCCAGCAGCTTGTTTGGGGGGGGCTACACCTTC. This translates into CASSLFGGGYTF.

This chain joins TRBV5-1 and TRBJ2-5; TRBD2 matches 12 bases. Per germline, CDR1 SGHRS and CDR2 YFSETQ. CDR3 length: 16 residues. V was pared by 0 bases and J by 6 bases, with 6 bases of the junction left unmatched. The CDR3 is CASSLDLAGGLQTQYF. The CDR3 DNA follows: TGCGCCAGCAGCTTGGATCTAGCGGGGGGGCTTCAGACCCAGTACTTC.

The rearrangement uses TRBV11-2 and TRBJ1-5; D remains unclear. The V end lost 3 bases, the J end lost 1 base, and 7 bases lay between the germline ends. Germline V gene sequence: CDR1 SGHAT, CDR2 FQNNGV. This CDR3 spans 14 amino acids. CDR3 region: CASSFSGSNQPQHF. DNA of the CDR3: TGTGCCAGCAGCTTCTCGGGAAGCAATCAGCCCCAGCATTTT.

The rearrangement uses TRBV19 and TRBJ1-2, with no clear D. The V gene lost 3 bases and the J gene lost 4 bases, with 12 bases spanning the gap. Germline lookup yields CDR1 LNHDA and CDR2 SQIVND (reference sequence). This CDR3 is built from 14 residues. CDR3 coding DNA: TGTGCCAGTAGTATCGATTTCCGGGTCTATGGCTACACCTTC. Residues: CASSIDFRVYGYTF.